This TCR beta chain is drawn from a study of blood T cell repertoires in COVID-19. Study context: The samples span acute and convalescent COVID-19 from the United States, Italy and Spain. PBMCs, B-cell-depleted T cells, or T cells were the source of the cDNA or gDNA that made up the material.

Methods used by the authors: Amplifying reference gene primers gave estimates of nucleated cell counts. The assay was immunoSEQ multiplex PCR, and TCRdb's table has in-frame clones only and misses some. The D gene and trimming were derived from the DNA, and the V and J assignments and clone size from that table. Among a few hundred thousand clones, 80% to 90% were seen once, and the ten largest hold roughly 3.9%. Germline CDR1 and CDR2: MNHEY and SMNVEV (reference sequence). Trimming took 2 bases from V and 8 from J, leaving 16 bases between them. CDR3 length equals 15 residues. The TCR comes from a middle-aged woman with acute or convalescent COVID-19. This chain links TRBV27 with TRBJ2-1, with a weak D call TRBD2 (7 bases). What was sequenced was peripheral blood. The CDR3: CASSLRGGAGYEQFF. For the CDR3, the DNA is TGTGCCAGCAGTTTAAGAGGGGGGGCGGGGTATGAGCAGTTCTTC.